This TCR beta chain was sequenced for a study of shared clonotypes between healthy human individuals. Study findings and constraints: Generation probabilities were higher for clonotypes shared across all four sorted-subset donors than for unshared ones. The study sampled only blood, and tissue repertoires likely differ. In a few donors, around 5% of naive CD4 clonotypes appeared in common.

V was clipped by 4 bases and J by 4 bases; unmatched bases: 4. Germline CDR1 and CDR2: SGHDT and YYEEEE. The CDR3 has 13 amino acids. Assay: immunoSEQ multiplex PCR; the TCRdb copy retains only in-frame clones and omits some. The repertoire holds roughly 700,000 clones, with about 74% as singletons. Points on this clone: The antigen is unknown.

The source material was memory CD4+ T cells sorted from blood. Specified subset: CD45RA-negative fraction. This sequence originates from a woman in her thirties in good health. The chain joins TRBV5-6 to TRBJ1-2; TRBD1 agrees at 7 bases. Written as DNA, the CDR3 is TGTGCCAGCAGCATGTGGGACAGCTATGGCTACACCTTC. Translated: CASSMWDSYGYTF.